The following is a TCR beta chain sequence with its context. Its antigen is undetermined. The junction departs from germline at one end; a sequencing error may be responsible. TCRdb fed the reads into MiXCR, producing one record per CDR3 protein. Here the sample spans hundreds of thousands of distinct CDR3 sequences, approximately 32% being singletons. The CDR3 extends over 15 amino acids. Germline values: CDR1 SGHTA, CDR2 FQGNSA. These data are taken from a study of T cell repertoires in cytomegalovirus infection. Turning to the study itself: Indicated by public TCR beta signatures were CMV infection and matching HLA type.

Study-wide results and limits: HLA-C-restricted CMV clonotypes gave the most frequent clonotype in two of eight donors.

The source of this sequence is a human donor in good health (CMV status not recorded). Some clones in this sample may be carry-over from other donors' samples. The sample taken for sequencing was PBMCs. This rearrangement joins TRBV7-2 to TRBJ2-3; tentatively, D is TRBD1 or TRBD2 (6 bases each). The CDR3 protein is CASSLEGGGTETPYF. In DNA form, the CDR3 reads TGTGCCAGCAGCTTGGAGGGGGGAGGCACAGAGACGCCGTATTTT.